This is a list of T cell receptor beta chains from one sample in a study of cytomegalovirus exposure and HLA in healthy donors. TCRdb's copy holds only in-frame clones and misses some; the assay was immunoSEQ multiplex PCR. This table has about 150,000 clones, approximately 80% appearing once. The sequencing sample was made of PBMCs. The receptors shown here come from a male donor in good health and CMV-seronegative. Each CDR3 is given with its conserved first and last residue. The D gene is left open where the match is weak. Some rows have no size entry. The others give once, few or many, or a class for an expanded clone.

d_gene,v_gene,abundance,j_gene,CDR3nt,CDR3aa
-,TRBV7-2,-,TRBJ1-1,TGTGCCAGCAGCTTAAGCAGGGGATCGTATGAAGCTTTCTTT,CASSLSRGSYEAFF
-,TRBV19,-,TRBJ2-2,TGTGCCAGTAGTACGACTACGGTTGGACTAAACGGGGAGCTGTTTTTT,CASSTTTVGLNGELFF
TRBD1,TRBV23-1,-,TRBJ2-7,TGCGCCAGCAGTCAATATGGGACAGCTAATCCCGAGCAGTACTTC,CASSQYGTANPEQYF
TRBD2,TRBV7-2,-,TRBJ2-1,TGTGCCAGCAGCTTAGTGGTCCGGGGGGGCACGGATGAGCAGTTCTTC,CASSLVVRGGTDEQFF
-,TRBV4-1,once,TRBJ2-7,TGCGCCAGCAGCCATCCCAGGGCCTACGAGCAGTACTTC,CASSHPRAYEQYF
TRBD1,TRBV7-2,-,TRBJ1-2,TGTGCCAGCACAAGACAGGGTGTCCGTGGCTACACCTTC,CASTRQGVRGYTF
-,TRBV4-3,-,TRBJ2-1,TGCGCCAGCAGCCAAGGATTCAGTCTTAATGAGCAGTTCTTC,CASSQGFSLNEQFF
TRBD1,TRBV28,-,TRBJ2-5,TGTGCCAGCAGTCTAAGGACAGGGGGCGCGTTGGAGACCCAGTACTTC,CASSLRTGGALETQYF
-,TRBV6-5,-,TRBJ1-1,TGTGCCAGCAGTTACTCCAGGGTGCGAGAAGCTTTCTTT,CASSYSRVREAFF
TRBD1,TRBV5-6,few,TRBJ2-7,TGTGCCAGCAGCCAGACAGGGGGCAGGAGTTACGAGCAGTACTTC,CASSQTGGRSYEQYF
-,TRBV28,-,TRBJ1-1,TGTGCCAGCAGTTTCACAGGGATGAACACTGAAGCTTTCTTT,CASSFTGMNTEAFF
TRBD1,TRBV23-1,-,TRBJ1-6,TGCGCCAGCAGGGGACTAAACAGGGGGCCCCGAGGGGTGGCCCTCCACTTT,CASRGLNRGPRGVALHF
TRBD1,TRBV27,once,TRBJ2-7,TGTGCCAGCAGATCGATCGACAGGGACGTGAGCTCCTACGAGCAGTACTTC,CASRSIDRDVSSYEQYF
TRBD1,TRBV6-1,-,TRBJ1-1,TGTGCCAGCAGTGAGCATGGGACAGGGGGGATTTGGGACACTGAAGCTTTCTTT,CASSEHGTGGIWDTEAFF
TRBD2,TRBV5-1,-,TRBJ2-1,TGCGCCAGCAGCGAGGGGACTAACAATGAGCAGTTCTTC,CASSEGTNNEQFF
-,TRBV19,-,TRBJ1-5,TGTGCCAGTAGTATAGGCGTACCGCCCCAGCATTTT,CASSIGVPPQHF
-,TRBV10-1,-,TRBJ1-1,TGCGCCATGCTCAGGGGAAAGAACACTGAAGCTTTCTTT,CAMLRGKNTEAFF
-,TRBV7-9,few,TRBJ1-5,TGTGCCAGCAGCTTTCAGAATCAGCCCCAGCATTTT,CASSFQNQPQHF
-,TRBV7-9,-,TRBJ2-7,TGTGCCAGCAGCTCAGGGTACAGAGACTACGAGCAGTACTTC,CASSSGYRDYEQYF
TRBD2,TRBV9,-,TRBJ2-7,TGTGCCAGCAGCGTAAGCACTAGCGAGACCTACGAGCAGTACTTC,CASSVSTSETYEQYF
-,TRBV6-5,-,TRBJ2-7,TGTGCCAGCAGCCACCCCCGCCTCCTCAGAGGCGAGCAGTACTTC,CASSHPRLLRGEQYF
-,TRBV2,once,TRBJ2-3,TGTGCCAGCAGTGAAAGGGGAGGTGCGATAAGCACAGATACGCAGTATTTT,CASSERGGAISTDTQYF
TRBD1,TRBV7-9,-,TRBJ1-3,TGTGCCAGCAGGACAGGGGGGTCGGGAAACACCATATATTTT,CASRTGGSGNTIYF
-,TRBV30,-,TRBJ2-7,TGTGCCTGGAGTGTAAGGGGCTTGGGCGAGCAGTACTTC,CAWSVRGLGEQYF
-,TRBV30,-,TRBJ1-2,TGTGCCTGGAGTGTCGCGCAGGGGTCCTATGGCTACACCTTC,CAWSVAQGSYGYTF
-,TRBV12-2,-,TRBJ2-3,TGTGCAAGTCGCTTACGTTTAGGGGGACTAGCGGGAGTTGATACGCAGTATTTT,CASRLRLGGLAGVDTQYF
-,TRBV7-2,-,TRBJ2-7,TGTGCCAGCAGCTTGGCGGAGGTCTCTCGCGAGCAGTACTTC,CASSLAEVSREQYF
TRBD1,TRBV11-1,-,TRBJ2-7,TGTGCCAGCAGCCCGACAGGGGGGGCCTACGAGCAGTACTTC,CASSPTGGAYEQYF
TRBD1,TRBV5-3,-,TRBJ1-6,TGTGCCAGAAGCTTCCGACTGACAGGGACCTCACCCCTCCACTTT,CARSFRLTGTSPLHF
TRBD1,TRBV18,-,TRBJ2-5,TGTGCCAGCTCGCCCCAACAGGGGGCCACGGAGACCCAGTACTTC,CASSPQQGATETQYF
-,TRBV15,-,TRBJ2-7,TGTGCCACCAGCAGAGACCAGGGCCCCTCACTCTACGAGCAGTACTTC,CATSRDQGPSLYEQYF
-,TRBV4-1,once,TRBJ2-5,TGCGCCAGCAGCCTACTAGGAGGGCCCCAAGAGACCCAGTACTTC,CASSLLGGPQETQYF
TRBD1,TRBV7-6,-,TRBJ1-1,TGTGCCAGCAGCTTGGCAGGGGGCAACACTGAAGCTTTCTTT,CASSLAGGNTEAFF
TRBD1,TRBV27,once,TRBJ1-4,TGTGCCAGCAGTTTGGGAGCCGAGGGACAGAGTAATGAAAAACTGTTTTTT,CASSLGAEGQSNEKLFF
TRBD2,TRBV29-1,-,TRBJ2-1,TGCAGCGTTGATACTAGCGGGAAGCAGTTCTTC,CSVDTSGKQFF
-,TRBV9,-,TRBJ2-7,TGTGCCAGCAGCCCACATGAGAGGGAGCAGTACTTC,CASSPHEREQYF
TRBD1,TRBV5-4,-,TRBJ1-1,TGTGCCAGCAGCCCGGACAGGAGTGACACTGAAGCTTTCTTT,CASSPDRSDTEAFF
TRBD2,TRBV4-3,-,TRBJ2-1,TGCGCCAGCAGCCAATCGTCCACGGGGGGAGGGCCGGTTGAGCAGTTCTTC,CASSQSSTGGGPVEQFF
-,TRBV6-6,few,TRBJ1-1,TGTGCCAGCAGCCCCTGGGGAGGCGAAGCTTTCTTT,CASSPWGGEAFF
TRBD2,TRBV4-2,-,TRBJ2-7,TGTGCCAGCAGCCTCTCCAGTCCACTGGCGGGAGGGCCCCGCTACGAGCAGTACTTC,CASSLSSPLAGGPRYEQYF
-,TRBV7-2,-,TRBJ2-3,TGTGCCAGCAGCTTAAGACCCACTAGTACGCAGTATTTT,CASSLRPTSTQYF
TRBD2,TRBV5-4,-,TRBJ2-3,TGTGCCAGCACCTTCGATGTAGCGGGTAGATCAGATACGCAGTATTTT,CASTFDVAGRSDTQYF
TRBD2,TRBV19,few,TRBJ2-2,TGTGCCAGTAGTATGGGGGGACTAGCGGGAGGCACGAACACCGGGGAGCTGTTTTTT,CASSMGGLAGGTNTGELFF
-,TRBV2,-,TRBJ2-7,TGTGCCAGCAAGATAAGCACCTACGAGCAGTACTTC,CASKISTYEQYF
TRBD1,TRBV5-6,-,TRBJ1-1,TGTGCCAGCAGCATTGTCCCGGGACAGGCTATGAACACTGAAGCTTTCTTT,CASSIVPGQAMNTEAFF
-,TRBV4-1,few,TRBJ1-2,TGCGCCAGCAGCCAAGACAGGGCCTATGGCTACACCTTC,CASSQDRAYGYTF
TRBD2,TRBV9,few,TRBJ2-1,TGTGCCAGCAGCTCTAGCGGGGGGGCTCATAATGAGCAGTTCTTC,CASSSSGGAHNEQFF
TRBD2,TRBV5-4,-,TRBJ2-7,TGTGCCAGCAGCCGTCAAATAGCGGGGCTCCACGAGCAGTACTTC,CASSRQIAGLHEQYF
TRBD1,TRBV9,once,TRBJ2-7,TGTGCCAGTGGGGGGGGGACAGGGGGCCGTGAGCAGTACTTC,CASGGGTGGREQYF
-,TRBV5-1,-,TRBJ1-1,TGCGCCAGCAGCTTGGGAAGCGGGAACACTGAAGCTTTCTTT,CASSLGSGNTEAFF
TRBD2,TRBV7-3,-,TRBJ2-3,TGTGCCAGCAGCTTGGAGGGAGGGGGCACAGATACGCAGTATTTT,CASSLEGGGTDTQYF
TRBD1,TRBV6-6,few,TRBJ1-1,TGTGCCAGCAGTGGTTACAGGGGGGTTGGCACTGAAGCTTTCTTT,CASSGYRGVGTEAFF
TRBD1,TRBV15,-,TRBJ2-3,TGTGCCACCAGCAGCGGACAGGCTAGCACAGATACGCAGTATTTT,CATSSGQASTDTQYF
TRBD2,TRBV5-4,-,TRBJ2-7,TGTGCCAGCAGCCGGGAGGCTTCGGCCTACGAGCAGTACTTC,CASSREASAYEQYF
TRBD1,TRBV28,-,TRBJ1-2,TGTGCCAGCAGTTTGGACAGGGACTATGGCTACACCTTC,CASSLDRDYGYTF
TRBD2,TRBV5-4,-,TRBJ2-1,TGTGCCAGCAGCACCGGGACTAGCGGAATGTTGGATGAGCAGTTCTTC,CASSTGTSGMLDEQFF
TRBD1,TRBV14,-,TRBJ1-3,TGTGCCAGCAGCCAAGTCAGGGGGGTCTCTGGAAACACCATATATTTT,CASSQVRGVSGNTIYF
TRBD1,TRBV28,-,TRBJ2-7,TGTGCCAGCAGGCGTACGGGACAGTCCTACGAGCAGTACTTC,CASRRTGQSYEQYF